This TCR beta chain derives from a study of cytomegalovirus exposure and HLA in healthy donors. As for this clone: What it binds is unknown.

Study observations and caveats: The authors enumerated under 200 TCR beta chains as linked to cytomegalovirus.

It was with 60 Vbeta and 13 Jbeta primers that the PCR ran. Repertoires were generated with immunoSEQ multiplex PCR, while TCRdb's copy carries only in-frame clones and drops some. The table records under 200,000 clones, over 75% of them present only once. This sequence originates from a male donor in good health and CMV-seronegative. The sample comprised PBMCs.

CDR3 in amino acids: CASSTGTSGIKFF. CDR3 in DNA: TGTGCCAGCAGCACCGGGACTAGCGGTATAAAGTTCTTC. The chain recombines TRBV7-9 with TRBJ2-1; 11 bases fit TRBD2. Germline V lookup: CDR1 SEHNR, CDR2 FQNEAQ (reference sequence). Unmatched junction bases numbered 8, after V lost 5 bases and J lost 14 bases. There are 13 residues in the CDR3.